A selection of T cell receptor beta chains follows, all from one sample in a study of blood T cell repertoires in COVID-19. The repertoire was sequenced with immunoSEQ multiplex PCR; TCRdb's copy has only in-frame clones and lacks some. The sample yields about 260,000 clones, 88% seen once. Sample: peripheral blood. The receptors shown here come from a woman in her 70s with COVID-19, enrolled during active disease. CDR3s include the opening cysteine and the closing phenylalanine or tryptophan. The order of the fields is CDR3 length, clone size, V gene, D gene, J gene, CDR3 DNA, CDR3 protein. The D gene is left open where the match is weak. Clone size, where shown, is once, few, many, or a class for clones that have expanded.

16	NA	TRBV11-2	TRBD1	TRBJ1-5	TGTGCCAGCAGCATAACGACAGGGCCGGGCAATCAGCCCCAGCATTTT	CASSITTGPGNQPQHF
13	NA	TRBV24-1	NA	TRBJ2-7	TGTGCCACCGGCACAGGGTCTATTCACGAGCAGTACTTC	CATGTGSIHEQYF
16	NA	TRBV3-1/TRBV3-2	TRBD2	TRBJ2-3	TGTGCCAGCAGCCATAGACTAGCGGGAGTCGGGGATACGCAGTATTTT	CASSHRLAGVGDTQYF
12	NA	TRBV30	NA	TRBJ2-7	TGTGCCTGGAGTGGGGGGCGACGGTTCCAGTACTTC	CAWSGGRRFQYF
12	few	TRBV30	NA	TRBJ1-2	TGTGCCGAACGCGGCAGTTACTATGGCTACACCTTC	CAERGSYYGYTF
16	NA	TRBV6-5	TRBD2	TRBJ2-3	TGTGCCAGCAGTTACTCAAGACTAGCGGGATCGGATACGCAGTATTTT	CASSYSRLAGSDTQYF
13	NA	TRBV19	TRBD1	TRBJ1-1	TGTGCCAGTAGGAACAAGGACAGGGCCGGAGCTTTCTTT	CASRNKDRAGAFF
14	NA	TRBV11-2	NA	TRBJ2-7	TGTGCCAGCAGCTTAGCGGCGGGGAGCTACGAGCAGTACTTC	CASSLAAGSYEQYF
17	NA	TRBV18	TRBD2	TRBJ2-3	TGTGCCAGCTCACTCGCCCCCGGGACTATTAGCACAGATACGCAGTATTTT	CASSLAPGTISTDTQYF
14	once	TRBV19	TRBD1	TRBJ1-1	TGTGCCAGTAGTATCTCGACAGGGGTCACTGAAGCTTTCTTT	CASSISTGVTEAFF
14	NA	TRBV19	TRBD1	TRBJ1-5	TGTGCCAGTTCGACAGGGGGCGGCAATCAGCCCCAGCATTTT	CASSTGGGNQPQHF
16	NA	TRBV15	TRBD2	TRBJ2-7	TGTGCCACCAGCAGAGGTAGCGGGTTATACTCCTACGAGCAGTACTTC	CATSRGSGLYSYEQYF
15	once	TRBV28	NA	TRBJ1-5	TGTGCCAGCAGTTCCAGTGGAGGAGAAGGGCAGCCCCAGCATTTT	CASSSSGGEGQPQHF
12	NA	TRBV30	NA	TRBJ1-1	TGTGCCTGGAATCTTGGCGAGGGTGAAGCTTTCTTT	CAWNLGEGEAFF
17	NA	TRBV27	NA	TRBJ2-1	TGTGCCAGCAGTTCCCCTCGAGGCGGGATCCCCTACAATGAGCAGTTCTTC	CASSSPRGGIPYNEQFF
16	NA	TRBV5-1	TRBD2	TRBJ2-2	TGCGCCAGCAGCAGAACTAGCGGGAGGGCCACCGGGGAGCTGTTTTTT	CASSRTSGRATGELFF
11	NA	TRBV4-2	NA	TRBJ2-5	TGTGCCAGCAGCCAACGGGAGACCCAGTACTTC	CASSQRETQYF
13	NA	TRBV5-4	TRBD1	TRBJ2-5	TGTGCCAGCAAGGGACAGCCTCAAGAGACCCAGTACTTC	CASKGQPQETQYF
18	NA	TRBV7-3	TRBD1	TRBJ2-5	TGTGCCAGCAGCTTAGGGACAGGGGGCATCGAGCCGTCGGAGACCCAGTACTTC	CASSLGTGGIEPSETQYF
13	NA	TRBV10-3	NA	TRBJ2-1	TGTGCCATCAGTGACCGAGCGGACAATGAGCAGTTCTTC	CAISDRADNEQFF
14	NA	TRBV30	TRBD1	TRBJ1-4	TGTGCCTGGGGAAAACAGGGGATCGTTGAAAAACTGTTTTTT	CAWGKQGIVEKLFF
15	once	TRBV3-1/TRBV3-2	TRBD1	TRBJ1-4	TGTGCCAGCAGCCCAGGGACAGGAACTAATGAAAAACTGTTTTTT	CASSPGTGTNEKLFF
13	NA	TRBV19	NA	TRBJ2-2	TGTGCCAGTAGCCCCCCCGGGGCCGGGGAGCTGTTTTTT	CASSPPGAGELFF
15	once	TRBV19	NA	TRBJ2-6	TGTGCCAGTAGTAGGGTGGCGGTTGGGGCCAACGTCCTGACTTTC	CASSRVAVGANVLTF
15	NA	TRBV19	NA	TRBJ2-1	TGTGCCAGTAGCCCGGACATTAACCCGTACAATGAGCAGTTCTTC	CASSPDINPYNEQFF
17	NA	TRBV7-9	NA	TRBJ2-2	TGTGCCAGCAGCTTCACGTTCACGACGGGTCACACCGGGGAGCTGTTTTTT	CASSFTFTTGHTGELFF